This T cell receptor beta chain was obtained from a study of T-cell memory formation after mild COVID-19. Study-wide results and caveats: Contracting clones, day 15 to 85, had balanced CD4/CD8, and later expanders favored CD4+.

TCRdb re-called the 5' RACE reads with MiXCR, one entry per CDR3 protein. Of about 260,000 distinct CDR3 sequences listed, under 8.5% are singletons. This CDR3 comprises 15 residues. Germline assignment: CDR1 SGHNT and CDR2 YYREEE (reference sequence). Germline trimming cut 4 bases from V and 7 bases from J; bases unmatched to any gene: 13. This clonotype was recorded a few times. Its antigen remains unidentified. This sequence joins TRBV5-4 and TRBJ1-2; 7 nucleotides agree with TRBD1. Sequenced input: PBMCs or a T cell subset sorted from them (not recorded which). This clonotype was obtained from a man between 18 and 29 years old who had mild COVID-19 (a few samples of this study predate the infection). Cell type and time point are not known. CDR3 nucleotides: TGTGCCAGCAGCGTTGGGTCCAGGGGGGAAAGTGGCTACACCTTC. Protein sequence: CASSVGSRGESGYTF. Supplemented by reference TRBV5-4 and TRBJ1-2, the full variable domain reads ETGVTQSPTHLIKTRGQQVTLRCSSQSGHNTVSWYQQALGQGPQFIFQYYREEENGRGNFPPRFSGLQFPNYSSELNVNALELDDSALYLCASSVGSRGESGYTFGSGTRLTVV.